This TCR beta chain came from a study of T cells after yellow fever vaccination. The V gene end was trimmed by 4 bases and the J gene end by 14 bases; junction bases not matched to a gene: 7. Germline loops: CDR1 MNHEY, CDR2 SVGAGI. The CDR3 covers 12 residues. One entry per CDR3 protein, called by TCRdb with MiXCR from the 5' RACE reads. The table shows over 300,000 distinct CDR3 sequences, with approximately 4% occurring only once. The clonotype originates from a man younger than 35 who received the YFV17D yellow fever vaccine. The sequences come from PBMCs, collected 5 days after the yellow fever booster vaccination. This chain links TRBV6-5 with TRBJ1-2, with 10 bases fitting TRBD1. The CDR3 region has the DNA TGTGCCAGCAGTTTCAGCGGGACAGGGGTAACCTTC. Translation gives CASSFSGTGVTF.